This passage covers 27 T cell receptor beta chains from one sample sequenced in a study of regulatory T cells in long-lasting Graves disease (dated by TCRdb to the early 2020s). The sample's time point label is to be understood as: newly diagnosed GD, antithyroid drugs for less than 3 months. For both TCR sequencing and RNA sequencing, RNA was extracted from PBMCs using TRIzol. Library preparation used multiplex PCR. Sequencing relied on an Illumina HiSeq 4000. CDR3 regions were amplified by Arm-PCR with iRepertoire HTBI primers to construct TCR beta libraries. Starting from the raw public reads, TCRdb applied fastp trimming at Q25, assembled clones with MiXCR and retained in-frame beta chains. Rows with a matching CDR3 protein are joined into one entry that keeps the most common DNA and genes. This sample is represented by 620,000 or so distinct CDR3 sequences; under 20% of them were singletons. The top ten hold 15% to 20% of the sample.

These data are also associated with another study on T cells in Graves' hyperthyroidism and ophthalmopathy.

The sample in question was peripheral blood mononuclear cells (PBMCs), obtained at new diagnosis, from a patient treated with antithyroid drugs. These receptors were taken from a woman in her 30s with Graves disease. Donor details come from another sample of the same person, matched by shared clones.

For this clonotype: A much bigger clone sits one base away, suggesting this may be a read error. V usage is TRBV3-1 and J usage is TRBJ2-1; TRBD2 aligns across 9 bases. TRBJ2-5 matches the DNA end more closely, so the J call is doubtful. The CDR3 extends over 15 amino acids. Germline CDR1 and CDR2: LGHDT and YNNKEL (reference sequence). The CDR3 DNA reads as TGTACCAGCAGCCCTGGGACTAGCCGCCAAGAGACCCAGTACTTC. It encodes CTSSPGTSRQETQYF.

The chain couples TRBV3-1 to TRBJ2-1; 10 bases map to TRBD2. The germline V gene has CDR1 LGHDT and CDR2 YNNKEL (reference sequence). CDR3 length: 15 residues. V gave up 7 bases and J gave up 1 base; unmatched junction bases: 4. CDR3 protein: CASTSSGSSYNEQFF. In nucleotides, the CDR3 is TGTGCCAGCACCTCTAGCGGGAGTTCCTACAATGAGCAGTTCTTC.

The rearrangement links TRBV5-5 to TRBJ2-5; D may be TRBD2 (5 bases). The V gene's germline CDR1 is SGHKS and CDR2 YYEKEE (reference sequence). The CDR3 spans 14 residues. V lost 9 bases and J 3 bases, leaving 18 bases between the germline ends. This chain's CDR3 is CATKAEDLKETQYF. For the CDR3, the DNA is TGTGCCACAAAAGCCGAGGACTTGAAAGAGACCCAGTACTTC.

This clonotype was counted at least ten times. The chain employs TRBV28 and TRBJ2-5; a possible D gene is TRBD1 (5 bases). Trimming took off 3 bases at V and 2 bases at J, with 7 bases between the two ends. Germline V lookup: CDR1 MDHEN, CDR2 SYDVKM. The CDR3 consists of 13 residues. CDR3 nucleotides: TGTGCCAGCAGTTTTGACAGTCAAGAGACCCAGTACTTC. As protein: CASSFDSQETQYF. Complete variable domain (other parts from reference TRBV28 and TRBJ2-5): DVKVTQSSRYLVKRTGEKVFLECVQDMDHENMFWYRQDPGLGLRLIYFSYDVKMKEKGDIPEGYSVSREKKERFSLILESASTNQTSMYLCASSFDSQETQYFGPGTRLLVL.

This clonotype was seen just once. This could be a read error, since a much larger clone is one nucleotide away. The conserved phenylalanine or tryptophan is not found at the CDR3 terminus, so this likely reflects a read error. No DNA is shown, since the ends of the CDR3 on it are uncertain; the CDR3 is the one TCRdb lists. The V call is TRBV28, the J call TRBJ1-2; whether TRBD1, the table's D call, matches the DNA was not checked. CDR1 and CDR2 (germline): MDHEN, SYDVKM. The CDR3 has 13 residues if both end residues are counted. CDR3 sequence: CASSLHPQGAVRL.

In regard to this clonotype: This clone may be a read error of a much larger clone one base away. The rearrangement joins TRBV7-3 to TRBJ2-3, with TRBD2 identical over 7 bases. Germline lookup yields CDR1 SGHTA and CDR2 FQGTGA. The CDR3 has 14 amino acids. CDR3 sequence: CAGSLGLAADTQYF. CDR3 DNA: TGTGCCGGCAGCTTGGGGCTAGCGGCAGATACGCAGTATTTT.

There are a few counts of this clonotype. The chain uses TRBV19 and TRBJ2-1, with TRBD2 matching over 9 bases. Germline V gene data show CDR1 as LNHDA and CDR2 as SQIVND (reference sequence). The junction had 17 bases not matched to a gene; V was cut back by 5 bases and J by 0 bases. The CDR3 spans 20 residues. The CDR3, as DNA: TGTGCCAGTAGTGGGTGGGCTAGCGGGATCCGAGACCGCTCCTACAATGAGCAGTTCTTC. It is translated as CASSGWASGIRDRSYNEQFF.

The chain couples TRBV6-1 to TRBJ2-7; no reliable D call. Trimming stripped 8 bases from V and 1 base from J, with 9 bases between. The length of the CDR3 is 12 residues. CDR1 MNHNS and CDR2 SASEGT come from the germline V gene. As DNA, the CDR3 is TGTGCCAGCGGCTCGCGTTCCTACGAGCAGTACTTC. Translated: CASGSRSYEQYF.

This clonotype was detected ten times or more. This chain joins TRBV27 and TRBJ2-5; no definite D call. CDR3 length equals 13 residues. With 2 bases removed from V and 2 bases from J, the gap between germline ends came to 6 bases. The germline gives CDR1 MNHEY, CDR2 SMNVEV (reference sequence). CDR3 sequence (DNA): TGTGCCAGCAGTTTAGAACAGCAAGAGACCCAGTACTTC. Its translation is CASSLEQQETQYF.

V is TRBV7-9 and J is TRBJ2-5, with 9 bases matching TRBD2. V lost 3 bases and J lost 9; bases outside the gene matches: 8. The CDR3 consists of 14 residues. Germline V CDR1 and CDR2: SEHNR, FQNEAQ (reference sequence). The CDR3 DNA reads as TGTGCCAGCAGCTTCCCTATAGCGGGAGCGGCCCAGTACTTC. Translating it yields CASSFPIAGAAQYF.

There are many counts of this clonotype. The chain links TRBV20-1 to TRBJ1-1; D is unclear. Per the germline V gene, CDR1 is DFQATT and CDR2 is SNEGSKA (reference sequence). Trimming removed 5 bases from V and 8 bases from J, with 9 bases in between. The CDR3 runs 10 residues. CDR3 nucleotides: TGCAGTGCTCAGAACTTGGAAGCTTTCTTT. This codes for CSAQNLEAFF.

This clonotype was found many times. The rearrangement uses TRBV27 and TRBJ1-5; D possibly corresponds to TRBD1 (6 bases). Germline values: CDR1 MNHEY, CDR2 SMNVEV (reference sequence). This CDR3 is 16 amino acids long. Between the trimmed V and J ends, which lost 4 bases and 3 bases, there was a span of 16 bases. CDR3 amino acids: CASSSLQGRDNQPQHF. The CDR3 nucleotides read TGTGCCAGCAGTTCATTGCAGGGGAGGGACAATCAGCCCCAGCATTTT.

This chain links TRBV5-6 with TRBJ2-1; D is possibly TRBD1 (5 bases). The V and J ends lost 2 bases and 4 bases respectively, with 10 bases between them. The V gene's germline CDR1 is SGHDT and CDR2 YYEEEE. The CDR3 is 14 residues long. The CDR3 loop is CASSFDSIYNEQFF. As DNA, the CDR3 is TGTGCCAGCAGCTTCGACAGCATATACAATGAGCAGTTCTTC.

This clonotype was picked up many times. The V and J genes are TRBV28 and TRBJ1-1; no definite D call. The length of the CDR3 is 13 residues. From germline, CDR1 is MDHEN and CDR2 SYDVKM. The V and J ends lost 6 bases and 1 base respectively, with 9 bases between them. The CDR3 region has the DNA TGTGCCAGCAGCTTGATCCAGAACACTGAAGCTTTCTTT. It is translated as CASSLIQNTEAFF.

Note on this clonotype: A much larger clone lies a single base off, so this may be a read error. The chain recombines TRBV9 with TRBJ2-5; D unclear. Germline values: CDR1 SGDLS, CDR2 YYNGEE. V dropped 0 bases and J dropped 7 bases, with 16 bases sitting between them. The CDR3 is made up of 15 amino acids. The CDR3 protein is CASSVEALPLGTQYF. In nucleotides, the CDR3 is TGTGCCAGCAGCGTAGAGGCGCTACCGCTGGGGACCCAGTACTTC.

The chain employs TRBV7-9 and TRBJ2-5; maybe TRBD1 (6 bases). V lost 5 bases to trimming and J lost 5 bases, with 15 bases between them. The CDR3 is 14 residues long. The V gene's germline CDR1 is SEHNR and CDR2 FQNEAQ (reference sequence). The CDR3, as DNA: TGTGCCAGCAGCCTGTCTGGGGGCTTTGAGACCCAGTACTTC. Its translation: CASSLSGGFETQYF.

The J gene is TRBJ2-2, the V gene TRBV19; no firm D call. Trimming removed 7 bases at V and 5 bases at J, with 20 bases between. The CDR3 contains 16 residues. CDR1 is LNHDA and CDR2 is SQIVND in the germline V gene (reference sequence). CDR3 DNA: TGTGCCAGTAAATCGCTCCAGACTTCAGGAACCGGGGAGCTGTTTTTT. This sequence encodes CASKSLQTSGTGELFF.

This clonotype was found many times. The chain combines TRBV5-1 with TRBJ2-1, with 8 bases identical to TRBD2. J was trimmed by 8 bases and V by 1 base; bases with no gene match: 8. Per germline, CDR1 SGHRS and CDR2 YFSETQ. This CDR3 region has 15 residues. The CDR3 region is CASSLNPGGTDEQFF. Here the CDR3 DNA reads TGCGCCAGCAGCTTGAATCCGGGGGGGACGGATGAGCAGTTCTTC.

Only a few counts were recorded for this clonotype. The chain has TRBV12-3 or TRBV12-4 and TRBJ1-1; D remains ambiguous. Trimming took off 3 bases at V and 3 bases at J, with 11 bases between the two ends. The CDR3 is made up of 14 amino acids. CDR3 residues: CASSFGRLDTEAFF. CDR3 nucleotide sequence: TGTGCCAGCAGTTTTGGGCGCCTGGACACTGAAGCTTTCTTT.

The table lists this clonotype with many counts. The chain employs TRBV20-1 and TRBJ2-1; D is uncertain. V gave up 6 bases and J gave up 6 bases, with 12 bases separating them. This CDR3 comprises 12 residues. CDR1 DFQATT and CDR2 SNEGSKA come from the germline V gene (reference sequence). This CDR3 reads CSAGNKVNEQFF. CDR3 in DNA: TGCAGTGCCGGCAATAAGGTCAATGAGCAGTTCTTC.

The rearrangement uses TRBV7-9 and TRBJ2-3; 8 nucleotides agree with TRBD2. The V gene's germline CDR1 is SEHNR and CDR2 FQNEAQ (reference sequence). CDR3 length equals 18 residues. V lost 5 bases and J lost 5; bases outside the gene matches: 18. The CDR3 DNA follows: TGTGCCAGCAGCCTTACGACCTCCTTGGCGGGAGGCCTAGATACGCAGTATTTT. Its protein product is CASSLTTSLAGGLDTQYF.

V usage is TRBV30 and J usage is TRBJ1-1; D not resolved. The CDR3 has 15 residues. Per germline, CDR1 GTSNPN and CDR2 SVGIG (reference sequence). Trimming stripped 0 bases from V and 4 bases from J, with 15 bases between. CDR3: CAWSVVRGRSTEAFF. The CDR3 nucleotides are TGTGCCTGGAGTGTCGTGCGAGGGCGAAGCACTGAAGCTTTCTTT.

This clonotype was picked up a small number of times. The chain carries TRBV5-1 and TRBJ2-7, with D possibly matching TRBD1 (6 bases). This CDR3 is 13 amino acids long. Per germline, CDR1 SGHRS and CDR2 YFSETQ. V was clipped by 4 bases and J by 2 bases, with 10 bases between them. The CDR3 DNA sequence: TGCGCCAGCAGCCAGGGGTCCCCCTACGAGCAGTACTTC. Translating it yields CASSQGSPYEQYF.

This clonotype was picked up a small number of times. This sequence joins TRBV3-1 and TRBJ1-1; TRBD1 is a possible D gene (5 bases). The germline V gene encodes CDR1 LGHDT and CDR2 YNNKEL (reference sequence). CDR3 length: 18 residues. The V gene lost 4 bases and the J gene lost 0 bases, with 21 bases spanning the gap. DNA for the CDR3: TGTGCCAGCAGCCGAGGACGGGGCTTTGGGAGGATGAACACTGAAGCTTTCTTT. It encodes CASSRGRGFGRMNTEAFF.

This clonotype was recorded at least ten times. The chain joins TRBV28 to TRBJ2-7; 11 bases fit TRBD2. CDR1 is MDHEN and CDR2 is SYDVKM in the germline V gene. This CDR3 is built from 16 residues. After removal of 5 bases from V and 4 bases from J, the junction contained 10 bases not matched to a gene. This CDR3 reads CASSPATSGKTYEQYF. The CDR3, as DNA: TGTGCCAGCAGTCCCGCGACTAGCGGGAAAACTTACGAGCAGTACTTC. Together with reference TRBV28 and TRBJ2-7, the CDR3 gives the full variable domain: DVKVTQSSRYLVKRTGEKVFLECVQDMDHENMFWYRQDPGLGLRLIYFSYDVKMKEKGDIPEGYSVSREKKERFSLILESASTNQTSMYLCASSPATSGKTYEQYFGPGTRLTVT.

This clonotype was counted a few times. The CDR3 DNA reads as TGCAGCGTTGGGAGGGATGAGCAGTTCTTC. It specifies CSVGRDEQFF. The V call is TRBV29-1, the J call TRBJ2-1; weak D call: TRBD2 (6 bases). The CDR3 covers 10 residues. Germline-derived CDR1 and CDR2 are SQVTM and ANQGSEA. Trimming removed 4 bases from V and 8 bases from J, with 6 bases in between.

This clonotype showed up many times. This chain links TRBV28 with TRBJ1-1; D is unclear. The V end was cut by 3 bases, the J end by 10 bases, with 9 bases between. The CDR3 is 11 amino acids. The V gene's germline CDR1 is MDHEN and CDR2 SYDVKM. CDR3 protein: CASSFHLVAFF. In nucleotides, the CDR3 is TGTGCCAGCAGTTTCCACCTCGTAGCTTTCTTT.